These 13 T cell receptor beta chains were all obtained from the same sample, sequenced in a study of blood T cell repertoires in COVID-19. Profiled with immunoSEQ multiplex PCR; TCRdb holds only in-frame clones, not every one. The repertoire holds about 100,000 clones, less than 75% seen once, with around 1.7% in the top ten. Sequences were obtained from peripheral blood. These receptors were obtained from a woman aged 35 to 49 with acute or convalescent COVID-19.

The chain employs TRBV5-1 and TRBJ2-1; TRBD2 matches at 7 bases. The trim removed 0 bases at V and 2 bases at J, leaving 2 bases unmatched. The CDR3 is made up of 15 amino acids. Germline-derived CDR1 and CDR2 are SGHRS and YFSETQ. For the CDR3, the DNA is TGCGCCAGCAGCTTGGAGCGGGGAACCTACAATGAGCAGTTCTTC. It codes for CASSLERGTYNEQFF.

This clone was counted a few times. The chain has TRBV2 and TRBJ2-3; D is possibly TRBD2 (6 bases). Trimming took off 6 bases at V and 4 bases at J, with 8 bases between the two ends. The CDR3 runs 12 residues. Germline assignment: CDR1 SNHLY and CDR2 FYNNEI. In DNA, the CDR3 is TGTGCCAGCAGCGTAGCGGCAGATACGCAGTATTTT. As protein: CASSVAADTQYF.

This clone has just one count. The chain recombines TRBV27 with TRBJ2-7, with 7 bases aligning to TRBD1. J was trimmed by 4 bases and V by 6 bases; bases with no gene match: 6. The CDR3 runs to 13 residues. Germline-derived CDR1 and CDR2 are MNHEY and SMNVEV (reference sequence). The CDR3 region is CASRQGGGYEQYF. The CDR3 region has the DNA TGTGCCAGCAGGCAAGGGGGCGGATACGAGCAGTACTTC.

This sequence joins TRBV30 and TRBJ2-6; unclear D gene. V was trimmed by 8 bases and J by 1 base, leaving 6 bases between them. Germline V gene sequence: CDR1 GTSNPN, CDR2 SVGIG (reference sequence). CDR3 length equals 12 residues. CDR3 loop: CAVKSGANVLTF. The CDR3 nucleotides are TGTGCCGTCAAATCTGGGGCCAACGTCCTGACTTTC.

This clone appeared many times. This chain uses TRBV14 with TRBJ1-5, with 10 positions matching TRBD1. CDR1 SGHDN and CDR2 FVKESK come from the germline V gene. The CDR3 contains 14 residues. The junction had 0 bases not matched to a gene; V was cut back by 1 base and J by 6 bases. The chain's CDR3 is CASSQGDRGQPQHF. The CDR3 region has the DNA TGTGCCAGCAGCCAAGGGGACAGGGGTCAGCCCCAGCATTTT.

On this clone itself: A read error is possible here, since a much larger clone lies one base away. The CDR3 spells CASSPDRVYGYTF. CDR3 DNA sequence: TGTGCCAGCAGCCCGGACAGGGTCTATGGCTACACCTTC. The chain combines TRBV5-6 with TRBJ1-2, with 8 nucleotides matching TRBD1. Per the germline V gene, CDR1 is SGHDT and CDR2 is YYEEEE. Losses at the gene ends were 4 bases for V and 4 bases for J; bases not matched to a gene: 3. There are 13 residues in the CDR3. Filled out from reference TRBV5-6 and TRBJ1-2, the complete variable domain reads DAGVTQSPTHLIKTRGQQVTLRCSPKSGHDTVSWYQQALGQGPQFIFQYYEEEERQRGNFPDRFSGHQFPNYSSELNVNALLLGDSALYLCASSPDRVYGYTFGSGTRLTVV.

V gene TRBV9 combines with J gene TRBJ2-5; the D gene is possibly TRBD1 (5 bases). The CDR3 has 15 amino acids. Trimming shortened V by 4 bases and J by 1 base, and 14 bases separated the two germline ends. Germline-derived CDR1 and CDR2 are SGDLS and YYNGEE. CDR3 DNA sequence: TGTGCCAGCAGCCTAGGGGCACAACCCCAAGAGACCCAGTACTTC. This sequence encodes CASSLGAQPQETQYF.

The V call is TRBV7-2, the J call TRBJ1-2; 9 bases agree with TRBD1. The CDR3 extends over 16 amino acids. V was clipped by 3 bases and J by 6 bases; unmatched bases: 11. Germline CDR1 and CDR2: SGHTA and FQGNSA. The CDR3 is CASSFYLSDRGDGYTF. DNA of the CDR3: TGTGCCAGCAGCTTTTATTTATCGGACAGGGGAGATGGCTACACCTTC.

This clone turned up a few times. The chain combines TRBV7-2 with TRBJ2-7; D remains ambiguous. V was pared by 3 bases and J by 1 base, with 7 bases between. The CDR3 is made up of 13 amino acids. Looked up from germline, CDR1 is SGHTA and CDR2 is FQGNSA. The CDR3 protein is CASSFGGSYEQYF. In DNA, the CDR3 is TGTGCCAGCAGCTTCGGCGGTTCCTACGAGCAGTACTTC. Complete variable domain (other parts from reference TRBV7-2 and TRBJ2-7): GAGVSQSPSNKVTEKGKDVELRCDPISGHTALYWYRQSLGQGLEFLIYFQGNSAPDKSGLPSDRFSAERTGGSVSTLTIQRTQQEDSAVYLCASSFGGSYEQYFGPGTRLTVT.

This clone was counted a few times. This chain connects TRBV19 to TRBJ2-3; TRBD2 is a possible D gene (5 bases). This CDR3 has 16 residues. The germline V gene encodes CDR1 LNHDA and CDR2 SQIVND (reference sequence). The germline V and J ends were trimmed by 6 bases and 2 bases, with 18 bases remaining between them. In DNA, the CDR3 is TGTGCCAGTAGCTCTATAGATCACGGACTCACAGATACGCAGTATTTT. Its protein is CASSSIDHGLTDTQYF.

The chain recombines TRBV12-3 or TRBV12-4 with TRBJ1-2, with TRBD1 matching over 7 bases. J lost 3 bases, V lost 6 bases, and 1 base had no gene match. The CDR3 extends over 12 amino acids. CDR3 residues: CASSDRDYGYTF. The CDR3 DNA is TGTGCCAGCAGCGACAGGGACTATGGCTACACCTTC.

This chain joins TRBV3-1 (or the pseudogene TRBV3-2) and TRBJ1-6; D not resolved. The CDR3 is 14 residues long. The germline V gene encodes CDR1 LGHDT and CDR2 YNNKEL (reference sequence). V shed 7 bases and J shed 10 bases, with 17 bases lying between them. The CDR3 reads CASTETLASSPLHF. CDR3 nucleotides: TGTGCCAGCACGGAGACCCTGGCTTCGTCACCCCTCCACTTT.

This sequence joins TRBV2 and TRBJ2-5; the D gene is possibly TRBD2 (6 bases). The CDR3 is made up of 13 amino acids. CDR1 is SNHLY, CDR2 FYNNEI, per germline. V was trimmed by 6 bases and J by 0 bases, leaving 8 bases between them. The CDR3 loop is CASSLADQETQYF. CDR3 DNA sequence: TGTGCCAGCAGCTTAGCGGACCAAGAGACCCAGTACTTC. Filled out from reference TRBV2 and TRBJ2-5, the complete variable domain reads EPEVTQTPSHQVTQMGQEVILRCVPISNHLYFYWYRQILGQKVEFLVSFYNNEISEKSEIFDDQFSVERPDGSNFTLKIRSTKLEDSAMYFCASSLADQETQYFGPGTRLLVL.